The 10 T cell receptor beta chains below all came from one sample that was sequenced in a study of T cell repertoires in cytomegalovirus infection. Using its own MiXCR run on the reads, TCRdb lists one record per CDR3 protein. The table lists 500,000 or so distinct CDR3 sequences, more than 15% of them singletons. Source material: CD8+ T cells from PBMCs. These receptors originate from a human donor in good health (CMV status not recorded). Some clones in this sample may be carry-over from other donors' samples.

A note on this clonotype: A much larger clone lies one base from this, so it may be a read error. CDR3 residues: CVSEQVSYEQYF. In nucleotides, the CDR3 is TGTGTGTCGGAACAGGTCTCCTACGAGCAGTACTTC. The chain joins TRBV28 to TRBJ2-7; tentative D call: TRBD1 (5 bases). The CDR3 consists of 12 residues. The V gene's germline CDR1 is MDHEN and CDR2 SYDVKM.

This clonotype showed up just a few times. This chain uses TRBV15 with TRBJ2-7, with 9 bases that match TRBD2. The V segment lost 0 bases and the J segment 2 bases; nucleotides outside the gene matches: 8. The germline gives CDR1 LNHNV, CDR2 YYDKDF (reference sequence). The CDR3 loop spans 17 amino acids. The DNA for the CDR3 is TGTGCCACCAGCAGAGATAGGGCTAGCGGGAAGACCTACGAGCAGTACTTC. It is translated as CATSRDRASGKTYEQYF.

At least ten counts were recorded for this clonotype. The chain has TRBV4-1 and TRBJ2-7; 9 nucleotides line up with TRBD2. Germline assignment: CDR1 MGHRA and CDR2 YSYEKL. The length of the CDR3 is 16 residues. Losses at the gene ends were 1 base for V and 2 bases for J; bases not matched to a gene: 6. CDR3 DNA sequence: TGCGCCAGCAGCCAAGTCGGGCTAGCGGGGACCTACGAGCAGTACTTC. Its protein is CASSQVGLAGTYEQYF.

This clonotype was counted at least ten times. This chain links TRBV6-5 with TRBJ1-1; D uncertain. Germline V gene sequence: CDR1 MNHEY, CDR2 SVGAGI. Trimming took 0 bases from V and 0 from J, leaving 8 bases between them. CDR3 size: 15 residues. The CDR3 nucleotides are TGTGCCAGCAGTTACTCGGGTTCCATGAACACTGAAGCTTTCTTT. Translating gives CASSYSGSMNTEAFF.

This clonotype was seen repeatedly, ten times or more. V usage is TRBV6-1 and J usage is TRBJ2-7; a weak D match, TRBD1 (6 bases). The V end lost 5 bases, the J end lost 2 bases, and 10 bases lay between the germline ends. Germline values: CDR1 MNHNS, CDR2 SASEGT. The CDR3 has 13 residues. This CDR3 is CASSRTAAYEQYF. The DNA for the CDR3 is TGTGCCAGCAGTCGGACAGCAGCCTACGAGCAGTACTTC.

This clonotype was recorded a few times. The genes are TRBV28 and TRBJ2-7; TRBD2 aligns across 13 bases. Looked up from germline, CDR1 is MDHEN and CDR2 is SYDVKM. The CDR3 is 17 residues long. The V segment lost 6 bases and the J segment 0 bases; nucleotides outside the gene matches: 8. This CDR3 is CASSRGLAGVSSYEQYF. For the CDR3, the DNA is TGTGCCAGCAGCCGAGGACTAGCGGGAGTATCCTCCTACGAGCAGTACTTC.

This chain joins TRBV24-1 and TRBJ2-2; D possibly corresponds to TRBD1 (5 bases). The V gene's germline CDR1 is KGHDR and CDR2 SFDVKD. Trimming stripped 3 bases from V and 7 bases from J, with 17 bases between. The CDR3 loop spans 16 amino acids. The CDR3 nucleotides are TGTGCCACCAGTGATGACACCCTGACAGCTGGCGGGGAGCTGTTTTTT. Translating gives CATSDDTLTAGGELFF.

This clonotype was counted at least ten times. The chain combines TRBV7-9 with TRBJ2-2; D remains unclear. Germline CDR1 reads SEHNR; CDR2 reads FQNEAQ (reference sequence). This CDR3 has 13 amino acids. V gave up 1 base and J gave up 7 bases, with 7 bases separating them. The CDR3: CASSLEAGGELFF. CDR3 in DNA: TGTGCCAGCAGCTTAGAAGCTGGCGGGGAGCTGTTTTTT.

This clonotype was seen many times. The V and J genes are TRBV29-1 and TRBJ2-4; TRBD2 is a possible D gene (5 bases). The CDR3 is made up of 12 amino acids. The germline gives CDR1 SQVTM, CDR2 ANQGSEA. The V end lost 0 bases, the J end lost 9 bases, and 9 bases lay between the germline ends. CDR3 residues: CSVEEREGIQYF. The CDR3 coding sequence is TGCAGCGTTGAAGAAAGAGAGGGCATTCAGTACTTC.

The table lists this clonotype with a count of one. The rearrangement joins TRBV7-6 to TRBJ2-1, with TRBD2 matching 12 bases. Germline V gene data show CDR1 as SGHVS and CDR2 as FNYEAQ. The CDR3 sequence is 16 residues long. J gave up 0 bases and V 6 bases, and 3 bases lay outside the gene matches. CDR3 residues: CASRASGRGSYNEQFF. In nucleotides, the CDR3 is TGTGCCAGCAGAGCTAGCGGGAGGGGCTCCTACAATGAGCAGTTCTTC.